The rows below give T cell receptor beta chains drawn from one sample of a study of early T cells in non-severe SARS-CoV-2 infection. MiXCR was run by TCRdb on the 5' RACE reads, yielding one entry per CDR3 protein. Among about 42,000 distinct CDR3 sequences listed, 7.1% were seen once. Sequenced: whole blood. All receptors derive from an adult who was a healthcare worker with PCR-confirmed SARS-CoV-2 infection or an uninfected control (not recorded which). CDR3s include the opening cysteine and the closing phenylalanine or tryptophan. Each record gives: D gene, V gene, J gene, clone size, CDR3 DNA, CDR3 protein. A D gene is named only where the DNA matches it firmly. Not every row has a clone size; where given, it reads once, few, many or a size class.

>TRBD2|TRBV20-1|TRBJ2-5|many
TGCAGTGCTAACCCCCCAGGAGCGGGGGATCAAGAGACCCAGTACTTC
CSANPPGAGDQETQYF
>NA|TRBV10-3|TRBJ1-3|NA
TGTGCCATCAGTGACACAGTCTCTGAAAACACCATATATTTT
CAISDTVSENTIYF
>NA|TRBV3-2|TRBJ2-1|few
TGTGCCAGCAGCCCAAGGAGGGACAATGAGCAGTTCTTC
CASSPRRDNEQFF
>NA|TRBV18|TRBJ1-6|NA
TGTGCCAGCTCACCGGAAGAGGGGGTCCCCCTCCACTTT
CASSPEEGVPLHF
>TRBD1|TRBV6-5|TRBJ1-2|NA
TGTGCCAGCAGTGTGACAGGGGCCGGGAACTATGGCTACACCTTC
CASSVTGAGNYGYTF
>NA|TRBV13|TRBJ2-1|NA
TGTGCCAGCAGCCAGGGGGGCCGCTACAATGAGCAGTTCTTC
CASSQGGRYNEQFF
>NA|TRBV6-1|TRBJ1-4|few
TGTGCCAGCAGTTCTTACAGCGGGACAACTAATGAAAAACTGTTTTTT
CASSSYSGTTNEKLFF
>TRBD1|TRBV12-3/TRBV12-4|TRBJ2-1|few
TGTGCCAGCAGTGGGACAGGGCCCGGGGAGCAGTTCTTC
CASSGTGPGEQFF
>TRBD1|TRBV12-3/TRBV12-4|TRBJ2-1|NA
TGTGCCAGCAGCGACTGGGACAGCCAAAATGAGCAGTTCTTC
CASSDWDSQNEQFF
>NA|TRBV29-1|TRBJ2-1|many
TGCAGCGTTGTTGGGGATGACGGGACTCACAATGAGCAGTTCTTC
CSVVGDDGTHNEQFF